These T cell receptor beta chains were read from a single sample in a study of identical twins. TCRdb recomputed calls from the 5' RACE reads with MiXCR, one row per CDR3 protein. The sample has approximately 530,000 distinct CDR3 sequences; 20% to 25% are singletons. Separately, the same data were catalogued under a study of yellow fever vaccine responses in identical twins.

The specimen was CD4+ T cells sorted from blood. The receptor source for this set is a woman aged 18-29 years in good health. Both conserved end residues are part of each CDR3. D genes are given only for firm matches. Size is stated for part of the rows, as once, few or many counts, or as a class when the clone is expanded.

once	TRBV5-1	TRBD2	TRBJ2-7	TGCGCCAGCAGCTTGGGCTCCTTAGCGGGGAGCTCCTACGAGCAGTACTTC	CASSLGSLAGSSYEQYF
NA	TRBV7-3	NA	TRBJ1-1	TGTGCCAGCGGACCGGGAGGGGCGCAAAGTGAAGCTTTCTTT	CASGPGGAQSEAFF
few	TRBV24-1	NA	TRBJ2-1	TGTGCCACCAGTGATGTCAATGAGCAGTTCTTC	CATSDVNEQFF
few	TRBV12-3/TRBV12-4	NA	TRBJ1-5	TGTGCCAGCAGACCGGGCAATCAGCCCCAGCATTTT	CASRPGNQPQHF
few	TRBV5-1	NA	TRBJ2-3	TGCGCCAGCAGCTACACCTGGGATACGCAGTATTTT	CASSYTWDTQYF
once	TRBV7-9	NA	TRBJ2-7	TGTGCCAGCAGCTTAGGTGGGGTGAACGTTCAGGAGCAGTACTTC	CASSLGGVNVQEQYF
NA	TRBV11-1	TRBD2	TRBJ2-5	TGTGCCAGCAGCTTAGGCGTAGCGGGGCTGAGATTTGGCCAAGAGACCCAGTACTTC	CASSLGVAGLRFGQETQYF
NA	TRBV5-5	NA	TRBJ2-1	TGTGCCAGCAGCTTGGCAGGGCGCCCTGGGGATGAGCAGTTCTTC	CASSLAGRPGDEQFF
NA	TRBV7-9	NA	TRBJ1-3	TGTGCCAGCAGCATCGACTCTTCCTCTGGAAACACCATATATTTT	CASSIDSSSGNTIYF
NA	TRBV20-1	NA	TRBJ2-1	TGCAGTGCTAGAGAGGGCACTAACTCCTACAATGAGCAGTTCTTC	CSAREGTNSYNEQFF
NA	TRBV7-3	NA	TRBJ1-2	TGTGCCAGCAGCTCCCCTAAGGGCTCTAACCTTTTCTATGGCTACACCTTC	CASSSPKGSNLFYGYTF
NA	TRBV5-1	TRBD1	TRBJ1-1	TGCGCCAGCAGCTCAACCTACAGGGGCGGGGTGAACACTGAAGCTTTCTTT	CASSSTYRGGVNTEAFF
NA	TRBV11-3	NA	TRBJ2-3	TGTGCCAGCAGCTTAGATGAGGGAGATACGCAGTATTTT	CASSLDEGDTQYF
NA	TRBV14	TRBD2	TRBJ2-1	TGTGCCAGCAGCCAAGGTTTAGGTAGCGGGACTAGTGAGCAGTTCTTC	CASSQGLGSGTSEQFF
NA	TRBV20-1	TRBD1	TRBJ2-1	TGCAGTGTGGGTACCTCGATGGCGGACAGGGAGCAGTTCTTC	CSVGTSMADREQFF
NA	TRBV3-1	NA	TRBJ2-1	TGTGCCAGCAGCCCCCTCGGACGTAACAATGAGCAGTTCTTC	CASSPLGRNNEQFF
few	TRBV12-3/TRBV12-4	NA	TRBJ2-3	TGTGCCAGCAGTTTTACTACCACAGATACGCAGTATTTT	CASSFTTTDTQYF
NA	TRBV18	NA	TRBJ2-1	TGTGCCAGCTCACCAAACCTTGGGGCCCGTGTGGGCGCCTACAATGAGCAGTTCTTC	CASSPNLGARVGAYNEQFF
NA	TRBV6-5	NA	TRBJ2-7	TGTGCCAGCAGTTATAGGTACGAGCAGTACTTC	CASSYRYEQYF
few	TRBV20-1	TRBD2	TRBJ2-3	TGCAGTGCTCCCCCCTACAGCGGGGTCACAGATACGCAGTATTTT	CSAPPYSGVTDTQYF
few	TRBV11-1	TRBD2	TRBJ2-7	TGTGCCAGCAGCGTAAAAGGACTAGCGGGAGAACCCTCCTACGAGCAGTACTTC	CASSVKGLAGEPSYEQYF
NA	TRBV7-8	NA	TRBJ2-2	TGTGCCAGCAGCTTCTCGGGCGGGACGAACACCGGGGAGCTGTTTTTT	CASSFSGGTNTGELFF
NA	TRBV20-1	NA	TRBJ2-1	TGCAGTGCTGGCCCCGTCCGGGCGTCTGAGCAGTTCTTC	CSAGPVRASEQFF
few	TRBV5-1	TRBD1	TRBJ2-1	TGCGCCAGCAGCCCAGACAGGGTTCCGAGGAATGAGCAGTTCTTC	CASSPDRVPRNEQFF
NA	TRBV10-3	NA	TRBJ2-1	TGTGCCATCAGCGACCCAATTGCTAGCGCGAGGTACAATGAGCAGTTCTTC	CAISDPIASARYNEQFF
few	TRBV6-1	TRBD1	TRBJ2-5	TGTGCCAGCAGAGCCACAGGGGGCGCGGAGACCCAGTACTTC	CASRATGGAETQYF
once	TRBV14	TRBD2	TRBJ2-5	TGTGCCAGCAGCTCACGGGGAGGGTACGGGACCCAGTACTTC	CASSSRGGYGTQYF
NA	TRBV19	NA	TRBJ2-1	TGTGCCAGTAGTATGCGAGCTTCCTACAATGAGCAGTTCTTC	CASSMRASYNEQFF
NA	TRBV7-2	NA	TRBJ1-3	TGTGCCAGCAGCTTTGGCGCCAACTCTGGAAACACCATATATTTT	CASSFGANSGNTIYF
many	TRBV10-3	NA	TRBJ2-7	TGTGCCATCAGTGATTTAACAGCCGACCGCGGTATTGGGTACGAGCAGTACTTC	CAISDLTADRGIGYEQYF
NA	TRBV5-8	NA	TRBJ2-1	TGTGCCAGCAGCTCCACCTCCGCCCCGTACAATGAGCAGTTCTTC	CASSSTSAPYNEQFF
NA	TRBV6-5	NA	TRBJ2-5	TGTGCCAGCAGTTACCGGGACGACAGGCAGAGGGAGACCCAGTACTTC	CASSYRDDRQRETQYF
few	TRBV7-9	NA	TRBJ2-1	TGTGCCAGCAGCTTAATGGGGACGGGGAACAGTGAGCAGTTCTTC	CASSLMGTGNSEQFF
few	TRBV29-1	NA	TRBJ2-1	TGCAGCGCCGGTATAGGGACTGATTACAATGAGCAGTTCTTC	CSAGIGTDYNEQFF
few	TRBV28	TRBD2	TRBJ2-1	TGTGCCAGCAGTGGGCTAGCGGGAGGACCAAGCAATGAGCAGTTCTTC	CASSGLAGGPSNEQFF
many	TRBV5-1	NA	TRBJ2-1	TGCGCCAGCAGCTTGCCAAAGACCTCCTACAATGAGCAGTTCTTC	CASSLPKTSYNEQFF
NA	TRBV5-1	NA	TRBJ2-2	TGCGCCAGCAAGAGGGATTCCGGGGAGCTGTTTTTT	CASKRDSGELFF
few	TRBV7-9	NA	TRBJ2-7	TGTGCCAGCAGCTTAGCCACCGGACAGTCCTACGAGCAGTACTTC	CASSLATGQSYEQYF
NA	TRBV29-1	NA	TRBJ2-6	TGCAGCGCAGCAGGCTCTGGGGCCAACGTCCTGACTTTC	CSAAGSGANVLTF
few	TRBV20-1	NA	TRBJ2-1	TGCAGTGCTAGGGCTAGATATTGGTCCTACAATGAGCAGTTCTTC	CSARARYWSYNEQFF